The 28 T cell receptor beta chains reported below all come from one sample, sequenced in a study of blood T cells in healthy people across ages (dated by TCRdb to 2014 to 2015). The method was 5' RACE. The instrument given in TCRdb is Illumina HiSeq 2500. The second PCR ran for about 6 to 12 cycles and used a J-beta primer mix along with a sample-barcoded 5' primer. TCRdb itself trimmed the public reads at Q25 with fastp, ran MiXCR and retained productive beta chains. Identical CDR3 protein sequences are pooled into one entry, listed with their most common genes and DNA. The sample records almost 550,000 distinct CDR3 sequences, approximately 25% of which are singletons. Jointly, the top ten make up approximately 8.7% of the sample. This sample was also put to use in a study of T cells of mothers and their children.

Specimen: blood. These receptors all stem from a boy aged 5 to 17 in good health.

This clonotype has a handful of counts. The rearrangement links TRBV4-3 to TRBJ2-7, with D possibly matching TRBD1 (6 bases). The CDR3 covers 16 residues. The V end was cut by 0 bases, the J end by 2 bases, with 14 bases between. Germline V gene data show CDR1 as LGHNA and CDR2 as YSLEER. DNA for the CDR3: TGCGCCAGCAGCCAAGACCTGACAGGTGTCACCTACGAGCAGTACTTC. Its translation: CASSQDLTGVTYEQYF.

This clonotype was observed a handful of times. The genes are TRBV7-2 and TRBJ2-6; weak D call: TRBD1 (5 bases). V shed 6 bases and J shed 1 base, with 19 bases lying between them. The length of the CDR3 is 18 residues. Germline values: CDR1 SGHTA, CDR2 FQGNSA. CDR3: CASSLVRVRLSGANVLTF. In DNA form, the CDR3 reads TGTGCCAGCAGTTTGGTCAGGGTTCGTTTGTCTGGGGCCAACGTCCTGACTTTC.

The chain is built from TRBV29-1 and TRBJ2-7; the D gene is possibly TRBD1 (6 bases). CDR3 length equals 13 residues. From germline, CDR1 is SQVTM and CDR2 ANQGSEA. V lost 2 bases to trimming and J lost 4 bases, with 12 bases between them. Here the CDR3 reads CSVERAGEYEQYF. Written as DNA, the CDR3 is TGCAGCGTTGAAAGGGCAGGGGAATACGAGCAGTACTTC.

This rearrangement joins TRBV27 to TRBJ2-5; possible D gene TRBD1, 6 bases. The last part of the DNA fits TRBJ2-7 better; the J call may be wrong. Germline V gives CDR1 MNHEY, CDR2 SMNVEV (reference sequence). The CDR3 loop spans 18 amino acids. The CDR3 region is CASSLERNRVGISYEQYF. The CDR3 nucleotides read TGTGCCAGCAGTCTAGAGAGAAACAGGGTGGGTATTTCCTACGAGCAGTACTTC.

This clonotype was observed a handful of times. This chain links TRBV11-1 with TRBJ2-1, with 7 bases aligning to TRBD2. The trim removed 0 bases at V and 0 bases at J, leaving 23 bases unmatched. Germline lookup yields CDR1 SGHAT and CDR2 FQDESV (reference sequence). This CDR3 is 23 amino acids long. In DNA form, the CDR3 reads TGTGCCAGCAGCTTAGCCCTACGGGAGGTAGGGAGGCTCACATCGTCCTCCTACAATGAGCAGTTCTTC. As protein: CASSLALREVGRLTSSSYNEQFF.

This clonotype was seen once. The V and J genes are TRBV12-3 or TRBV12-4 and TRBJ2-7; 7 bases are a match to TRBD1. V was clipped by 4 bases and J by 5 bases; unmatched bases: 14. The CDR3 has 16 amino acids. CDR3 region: CASSWVRFDRADEQYF. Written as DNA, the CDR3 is TGTGCCAGCAGTTGGGTACGATTTGACAGGGCCGACGAGCAGTACTTC.

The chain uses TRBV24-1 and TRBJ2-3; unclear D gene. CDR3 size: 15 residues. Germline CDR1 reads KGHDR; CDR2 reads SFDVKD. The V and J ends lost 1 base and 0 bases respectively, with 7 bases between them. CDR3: CATSDLTQSTDTQYF. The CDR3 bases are TGTGCCACCAGTGATTTAACACAGAGCACAGATACGCAGTATTTT.

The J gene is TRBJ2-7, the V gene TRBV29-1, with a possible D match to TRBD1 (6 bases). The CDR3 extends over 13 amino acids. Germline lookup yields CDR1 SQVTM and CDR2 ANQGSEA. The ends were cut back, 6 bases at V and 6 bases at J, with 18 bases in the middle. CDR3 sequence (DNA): TGCAGCGTAGGGGGTTTGGGCTTTAGCGAGCAGTACTTC. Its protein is CSVGGLGFSEQYF.

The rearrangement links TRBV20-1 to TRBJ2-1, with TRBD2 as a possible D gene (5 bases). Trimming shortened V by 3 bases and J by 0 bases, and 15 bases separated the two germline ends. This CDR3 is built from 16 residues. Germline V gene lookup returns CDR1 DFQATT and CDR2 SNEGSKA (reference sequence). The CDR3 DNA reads TGCAGTGCTAGCCCCCCTACTAGTGGCTCCTACAATGAGCAGTTCTTC. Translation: CSASPPTSGSYNEQFF.

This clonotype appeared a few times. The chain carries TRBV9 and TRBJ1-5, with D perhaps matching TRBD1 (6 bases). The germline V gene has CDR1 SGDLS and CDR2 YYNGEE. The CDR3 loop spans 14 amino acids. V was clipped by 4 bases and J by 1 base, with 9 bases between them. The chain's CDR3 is CASSTGQSNQPQHF. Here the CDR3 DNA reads TGTGCCAGCAGCACAGGACAGAGCAATCAGCCCCAGCATTTT.

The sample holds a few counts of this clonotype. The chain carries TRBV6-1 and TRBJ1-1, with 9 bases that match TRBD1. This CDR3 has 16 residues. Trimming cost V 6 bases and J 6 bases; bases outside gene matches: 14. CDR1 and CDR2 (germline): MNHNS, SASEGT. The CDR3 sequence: CASSYTVGTGSPEAFF. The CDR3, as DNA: TGTGCCAGCAGCTACACGGTCGGGACAGGGAGCCCTGAAGCTTTCTTT.

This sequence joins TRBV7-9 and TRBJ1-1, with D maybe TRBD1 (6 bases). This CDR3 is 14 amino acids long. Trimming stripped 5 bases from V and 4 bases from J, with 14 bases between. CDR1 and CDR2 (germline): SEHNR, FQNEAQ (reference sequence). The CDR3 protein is CASSVHRAGTEAFF. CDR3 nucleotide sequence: TGTGCCAGCAGCGTCCACAGGGCGGGCACTGAAGCTTTCTTT.

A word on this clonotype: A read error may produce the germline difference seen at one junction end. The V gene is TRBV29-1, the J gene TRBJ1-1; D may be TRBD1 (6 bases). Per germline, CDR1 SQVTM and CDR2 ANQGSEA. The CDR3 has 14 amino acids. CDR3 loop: CSVDHGGQVTEVFF. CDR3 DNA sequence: TGCAGCGTTGATCACGGGGGGCAGGTAACTGAAGTTTTCTTT.

The CDR3 DNA follows: TGCAGTGCTCCCATATGGGGCAGGGTCGATGAGCAGTTCTTC. Translating gives CSAPIWGRVDEQFF. The rearrangement uses TRBV20-1 and TRBJ2-1; D perhaps matches TRBD1 (5 bases). The CDR3 totals 14 residues. CDR1 and CDR2 from the germline V gene are DFQATT and SNEGSKA (reference sequence). V was trimmed by 5 bases and J by 8 bases, leaving 19 bases between them.

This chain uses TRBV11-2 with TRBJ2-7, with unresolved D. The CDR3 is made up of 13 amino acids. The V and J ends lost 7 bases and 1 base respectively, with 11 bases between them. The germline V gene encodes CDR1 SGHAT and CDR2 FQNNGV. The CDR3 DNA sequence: TGTGCCAGCATCCTTGGGATATCCTACGAGCAGTACTTC. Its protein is CASILGISYEQYF. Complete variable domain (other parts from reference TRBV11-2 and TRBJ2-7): EAGVAQSPRYKIIEKRQSVAFWCNPISGHATLYWYQQILGQGPKLLIQFQNNGVVDDSQLPKDRFSAERLKGVDSTLKIQPAKLEDSAVYLCASILGISYEQYFGPGTRLTVT.

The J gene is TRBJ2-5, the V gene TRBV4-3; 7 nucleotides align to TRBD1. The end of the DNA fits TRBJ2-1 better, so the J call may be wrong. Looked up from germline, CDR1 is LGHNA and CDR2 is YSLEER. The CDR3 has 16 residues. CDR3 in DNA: TGCGCCAGCAGCCAAGATCGACAGGGTTCTTACAATGAGCAGTTCTTC. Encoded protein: CASSQDRQGSYNEQFF.

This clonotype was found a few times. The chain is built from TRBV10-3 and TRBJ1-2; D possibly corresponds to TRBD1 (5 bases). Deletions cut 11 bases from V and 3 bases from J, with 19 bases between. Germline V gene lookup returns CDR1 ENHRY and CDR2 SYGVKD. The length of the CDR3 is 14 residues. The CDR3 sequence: CALNWGKTYYGYTF. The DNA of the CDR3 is TGTGCCCTCAATTGGGGCAAAACCTACTATGGCTACACCTTC.

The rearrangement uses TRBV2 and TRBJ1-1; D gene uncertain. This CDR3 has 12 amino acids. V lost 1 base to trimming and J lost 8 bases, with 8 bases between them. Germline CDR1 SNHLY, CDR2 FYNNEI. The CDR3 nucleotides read TGTGCCAGCAGTGAAGTAGCCACGGAAGCTTTCTTT. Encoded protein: CASSEVATEAFF.

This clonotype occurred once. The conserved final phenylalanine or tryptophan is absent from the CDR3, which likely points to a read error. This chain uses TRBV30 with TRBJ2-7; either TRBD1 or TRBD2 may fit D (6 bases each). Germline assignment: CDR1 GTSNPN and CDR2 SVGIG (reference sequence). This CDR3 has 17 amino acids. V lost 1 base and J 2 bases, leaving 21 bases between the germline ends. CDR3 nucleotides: TGTGCCTGGAGTGGAACAGTACAGGGAGGTCTCCCCTACGAGCAGTACATC. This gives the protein CAWSGTVQGGLPYEQYI.

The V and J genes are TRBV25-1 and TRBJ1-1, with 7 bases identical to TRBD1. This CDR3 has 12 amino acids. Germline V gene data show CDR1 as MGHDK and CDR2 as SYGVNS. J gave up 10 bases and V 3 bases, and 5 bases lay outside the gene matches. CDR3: CASSDRGDRAFF. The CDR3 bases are TGTGCCAGCAGTGATAGGGGGGACAGAGCTTTCTTT.

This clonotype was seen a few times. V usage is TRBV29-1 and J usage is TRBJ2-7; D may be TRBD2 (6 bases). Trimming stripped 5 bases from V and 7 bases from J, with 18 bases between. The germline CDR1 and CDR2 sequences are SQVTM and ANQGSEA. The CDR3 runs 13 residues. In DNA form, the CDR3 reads TGCAGCGTTTCGAGGAGGGATTCGCGGGAGCAGTACTTC. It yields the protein CSVSRRDSREQYF.

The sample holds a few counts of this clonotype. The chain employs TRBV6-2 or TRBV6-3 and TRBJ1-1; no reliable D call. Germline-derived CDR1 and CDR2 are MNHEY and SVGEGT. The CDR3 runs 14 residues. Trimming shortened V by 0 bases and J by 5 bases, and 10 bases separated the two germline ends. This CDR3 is CASSYSISATEAFF. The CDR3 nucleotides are TGTGCCAGCAGTTACTCGATCTCGGCTACTGAAGCTTTCTTT.

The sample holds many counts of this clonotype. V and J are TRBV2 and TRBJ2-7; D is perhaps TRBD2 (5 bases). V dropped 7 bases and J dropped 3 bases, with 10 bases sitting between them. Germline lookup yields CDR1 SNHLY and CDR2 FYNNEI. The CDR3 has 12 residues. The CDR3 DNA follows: TGTGCCAGCACCCTCCGGGGCTACGAGCAGTACTTC. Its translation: CASTLRGYEQYF.

The DNA of the CDR3 is TGTGCCAGCAGCCCAATGGGTGGGATAGGCGACTATGGCTACACCTTC. Its protein is CASSPMGGIGDYGYTF. This chain links TRBV7-8 with TRBJ1-2; no clear D gene. The CDR3 is 16 residues long. The V end was cut by 5 bases, the J end by 3 bases, with 19 bases between. Germline assignment: CDR1 SGHVS and CDR2 FQNEAQ. Supplemented by reference TRBV7-8 and TRBJ1-2, the full variable domain reads GAGVSQSPRYKVAKRGQDVALRCDPISGHVSLFWYQQALGQGPEFLTYFQNEAQLDKSGLPSDRFFAERPEGSVSTLKIQRTQQEDSAVYLCASSPMGGIGDYGYTFGSGTRLTVV.

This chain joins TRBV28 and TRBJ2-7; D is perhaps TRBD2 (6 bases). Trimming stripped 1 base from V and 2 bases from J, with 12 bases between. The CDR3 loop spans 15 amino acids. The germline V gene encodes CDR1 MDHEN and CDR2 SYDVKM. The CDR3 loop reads CASSLYAGSAYEQYF. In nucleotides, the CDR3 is TGTGCCAGCAGTTTATACGCGGGGTCAGCCTACGAGCAGTACTTC.

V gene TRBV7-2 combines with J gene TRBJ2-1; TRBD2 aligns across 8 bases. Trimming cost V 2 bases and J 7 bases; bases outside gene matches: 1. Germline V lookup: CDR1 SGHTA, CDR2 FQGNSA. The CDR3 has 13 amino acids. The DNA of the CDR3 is TGTGCCAGCAGCTTAATAGCGGGGAATGAGCAGTTCTTC. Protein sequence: CASSLIAGNEQFF. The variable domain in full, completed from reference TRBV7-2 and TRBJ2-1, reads GAGVSQSPSNKVTEKGKDVELRCDPISGHTALYWYRQSLGQGLEFLIYFQGNSAPDKSGLPSDRFSAERTGGSVSTLTIQRTQQEDSAVYLCASSLIAGNEQFFGPGTRLTVL.

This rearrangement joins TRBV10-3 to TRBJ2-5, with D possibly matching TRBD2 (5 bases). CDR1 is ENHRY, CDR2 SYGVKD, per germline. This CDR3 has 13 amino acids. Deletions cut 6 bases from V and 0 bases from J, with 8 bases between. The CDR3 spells CAIRGLNQETQYF. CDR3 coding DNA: TGTGCCATCAGAGGACTGAACCAAGAGACCCAGTACTTC.

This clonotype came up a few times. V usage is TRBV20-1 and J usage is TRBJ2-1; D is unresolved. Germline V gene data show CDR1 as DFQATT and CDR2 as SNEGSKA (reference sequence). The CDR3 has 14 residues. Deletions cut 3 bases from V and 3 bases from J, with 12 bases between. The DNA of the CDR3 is TGCAGTGCTAGTAACCTCCGACGCTACAATGAGCAGTTCTTC. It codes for CSASNLRRYNEQFF.